This T cell receptor (beta chain) was identified during a study of cytomegalovirus exposure and HLA in healthy donors. Study-wide context: A previous analysis identified about 110 million unique TCR beta sequences derived from about 180 million T cells.

CDR3 length: 14 residues. Germline CDR1 and CDR2: SGHRS and YFSETQ. With 4 bases removed from V and 3 bases from J, the gap between germline ends came to 14 bases. Comment on this clone: Its antigen is unknown.

With 60 Vbeta and 13 Jbeta primers, the PCR was carried out. Profiled with immunoSEQ multiplex PCR; TCRdb holds only in-frame clones, not every one. Of some 100,000 clones in the sample, approximately 75% are singletons; the top ten hold 2.5% to 3.5%. Whole-study results and caveats: Altogether, 160 or so TCR beta chains were recorded as cytomegalovirus-associated. What TCR beta sequences reportedly achieved was accurate prediction of HLA-A and HLA-B alleles in most subjects. Further analysis, carried out later, found HLA-associated TCR beta chains more clonally expanded than equally common other chains.

The chain links TRBV5-1 to TRBJ2-7, with a possible D match to TRBD2 (6 bases). This sequence originates from a female donor in good health and CMV-seropositive. Sequencing input: PBMCs. As DNA, the CDR3 is TGCGCCAGCAGCGGAGGGGACGGGTTCTACGAGCAGTACTTC. Translated: CASSGGDGFYEQYF. Filled out from reference TRBV5-1 and TRBJ2-7, the complete variable domain reads KAGVTQTPRYLIKTRGQQVTLSCSPISGHRSVSWYQQTPGQGLQFLFEYFSETQRNKGNFPGRFSGRQFSNSRSEMNVSTLELGDSALYLCASSGGDGFYEQYFGPGTRLTVT.